Listed below are T cell receptor beta chains from one sample, sequenced in a study of OX40 agonist ivuxolimab in advanced cancers. Measured with immunoSEQ multiplex PCR; TCRdb has only the in-frame clones, and not every one. The sample has under 45,000 clones, around 80% seen once. The sample here was CD4+ or CD8+ T cells sorted from blood, taken in a trial of the OX40 agonist ivuxolimab. The receptors shown here come from an adult with an advanced solid tumor such as melanoma, head and neck, liver or kidney cancer. Both conserved end residues are part of each CDR3. The order of the fields is V gene, J gene, D gene, clone size, CDR3 DNA, CDR3 protein. The D gene is left open where the match is weak. Not all rows give a size; the values are once, few, many and, for expanded clones, a class.

v_gene: TRBV4-1
j_gene: TRBJ2-7
d_gene: -
abundance: -
CDR3nt: TGCGCCAGCAGCCAAGAATTGACTAGCTACGAGCAGTACTTC
CDR3aa: CASSQELTSYEQYF

v_gene: TRBV9
j_gene: TRBJ2-1
d_gene: TRBD1
abundance: -
CDR3nt: TGTGCCAGCAGCCCCCCGAGGACAGGGAATTATGAGCAGTTCTTC
CDR3aa: CASSPPRTGNYEQFF

v_gene: TRBV6-5
j_gene: TRBJ1-6
d_gene: -
abundance: -
CDR3nt: TGTGCCAGCAGACAGCCGAAGGATTCACCCCTCCACTTT
CDR3aa: CASRQPKDSPLHF

v_gene: TRBV5-5
j_gene: TRBJ2-7
d_gene: -
abundance: -
CDR3nt: TGTGCCAGCAGCTTGTGGGGGAACTACGAGCAGTACTTC
CDR3aa: CASSLWGNYEQYF

v_gene: TRBV7-7
j_gene: TRBJ2-1
d_gene: -
abundance: few
CDR3nt: TGTGCTAGCAGCTGGACAGTCAACAATGAGCAGTTCTTC
CDR3aa: CASSWTVNNEQFF

v_gene: TRBV5-1
j_gene: TRBJ2-7
d_gene: TRBD2
abundance: -
CDR3nt: TGCGCCAGCAGCTTGGAGCCTAGCGGGAGGTACGAGCAGTACTTC
CDR3aa: CASSLEPSGRYEQYF

v_gene: TRBV15
j_gene: TRBJ1-2
d_gene: -
abundance: -
CDR3nt: TGTGCCACCAGCAGAGATTCCGGAGGCTACACCTTC
CDR3aa: CATSRDSGGYTF

v_gene: TRBV2
j_gene: TRBJ1-6
d_gene: -
abundance: -
CDR3nt: TGTGCCAGCGCCCAGTTCCAGAGCTACGATTCACCCCTCCACTTT
CDR3aa: CASAQFQSYDSPLHF

v_gene: TRBV27
j_gene: TRBJ1-6
d_gene: TRBD1
abundance: -
CDR3nt: TGTGCCAGCAAAGACAGGGACAAGGGGTCATTGAATTCACCCCTCCACTTT
CDR3aa: CASKDRDKGSLNSPLHF

v_gene: TRBV5-1
j_gene: TRBJ1-2
d_gene: TRBD1
abundance: -
CDR3nt: TGCGCCAGCAGCTCGGGGACAGGGGCCGGCTACACCTTC
CDR3aa: CASSSGTGAGYTF

v_gene: TRBV9
j_gene: TRBJ2-3
d_gene: -
abundance: few
CDR3nt: TGTGCCAGCAGGCCCTCCGGGACTGGCGGCGATACGCAGTATTTT
CDR3aa: CASRPSGTGGDTQYF

v_gene: TRBV7-3
j_gene: TRBJ1-2
d_gene: -
abundance: -
CDR3nt: TGTGCCAGCAGCTTATACGGCACCAACTATGGCTACACCTTC
CDR3aa: CASSLYGTNYGYTF

v_gene: TRBV6-6
j_gene: TRBJ2-3
d_gene: -
abundance: -
CDR3nt: TGTGCCAGCAGTTACTTAGATACAGATACGCAGTATTTT
CDR3aa: CASSYLDTDTQYF

v_gene: TRBV7-9
j_gene: TRBJ1-2
d_gene: TRBD1
abundance: -
CDR3nt: TGTGCCAGCAGCTTCCTCTGGGACAGGGGACCTCTTTATGGCTACACCTTC
CDR3aa: CASSFLWDRGPLYGYTF

v_gene: TRBV7-9
j_gene: TRBJ2-3
d_gene: -
abundance: -
CDR3nt: TGTGCCAGCAGCCTAACATCTAGCACAGATACGCAGTATTTT
CDR3aa: CASSLTSSTDTQYF

v_gene: TRBV28
j_gene: TRBJ1-4
d_gene: -
abundance: -
CDR3nt: TGTGCCAGCGCGGTAACAACTAATGAAAAACTGTTTTTT
CDR3aa: CASAVTTNEKLFF

v_gene: TRBV7-6
j_gene: TRBJ2-7
d_gene: -
abundance: -
CDR3nt: TGTGCCAGCAGCTCGCCCGACGGCAACTCCTACGAGCAGTACTTC
CDR3aa: CASSSPDGNSYEQYF

v_gene: TRBV6-1
j_gene: TRBJ2-1
d_gene: TRBD1
abundance: -
CDR3nt: TGTGCCAGCAGGTCCCGGGACAGGGACAATGAGCAGTTCTTC
CDR3aa: CASRSRDRDNEQFF

v_gene: TRBV9
j_gene: TRBJ2-7
d_gene: TRBD2
abundance: -
CDR3nt: TGTGCCAGCAGCGAGGAAGCGGGGGGCAGGTACGAGCAGTACTTC
CDR3aa: CASSEEAGGRYEQYF

v_gene: TRBV19
j_gene: TRBJ1-1
d_gene: -
abundance: -
CDR3nt: TGTGCCAGTAGTATTCTGGGCCGAGAAGCTTTCTTT
CDR3aa: CASSILGREAFF

v_gene: TRBV7-2
j_gene: TRBJ2-7
d_gene: TRBD2
abundance: -
CDR3nt: TGTGCCAGCAGCTTTACTAGCGGGGGGGACGAGCAGTACTTC
CDR3aa: CASSFTSGGDEQYF

v_gene: TRBV5-5
j_gene: TRBJ2-2
d_gene: -
abundance: -
CDR3nt: TGTGCCAGCAGCTTGTGGCAGGGGAACACCGGGGAGCTGTTTTTT
CDR3aa: CASSLWQGNTGELFF

v_gene: TRBV11-2
j_gene: TRBJ1-2
d_gene: TRBD1
abundance: -
CDR3nt: TGTGCCAGCAGCCCGGGACAGGGGTGGACTAACGATGGCTACACCTTC
CDR3aa: CASSPGQGWTNDGYTF

v_gene: TRBV7-4
j_gene: TRBJ2-5
d_gene: -
abundance: -
CDR3nt: TGTGCCAGCAGCTTAAGGGGCGAGGAACAGGATGGAGAGACCCAGTACTTC
CDR3aa: CASSLRGEEQDGETQYF

v_gene: TRBV6-6
j_gene: TRBJ2-7
d_gene: -
abundance: -
CDR3nt: TGTGCCAGCAGTTACTCTGCGGAGAGCTCCTACGAGCAGTACTTC
CDR3aa: CASSYSAESSYEQYF

v_gene: TRBV18
j_gene: TRBJ1-6
d_gene: -
abundance: -
CDR3nt: TGTGCCAGCTTTGCGGACAGAGATAATTCACCCCTCCACTTT
CDR3aa: CASFADRDNSPLHF

v_gene: TRBV7-2
j_gene: TRBJ2-2
d_gene: -
abundance: -
CDR3nt: TGTGCCAGCAGCTCCTCTATGAACACCGGGGAGCTGTTTTTT
CDR3aa: CASSSSMNTGELFF

v_gene: TRBV4-2
j_gene: TRBJ2-1
d_gene: TRBD2
abundance: once
CDR3nt: TGTGCCAGCAGCCCCCGGGAGGATCCCTACAATGAGCAGTTCTTC
CDR3aa: CASSPREDPYNEQFF

v_gene: TRBV6-6
j_gene: TRBJ1-3
d_gene: -
abundance: -
CDR3nt: TGTGCCAGCAGCCACAGAGGGGGCTCTGGAAACACCATATATTTT
CDR3aa: CASSHRGGSGNTIYF

v_gene: TRBV7-9
j_gene: TRBJ2-1
d_gene: TRBD1
abundance: -
CDR3nt: TGTGCCAGCAGCCCCCGGGACAGGGAGGTCTACAATGAGCAGTTCTTC
CDR3aa: CASSPRDREVYNEQFF

v_gene: TRBV12-5
j_gene: TRBJ2-3
d_gene: TRBD2
abundance: -
CDR3nt: TGTGCTAGTGGTTCCTGGACTAGCGGTACAGATACGCAGTATTTT
CDR3aa: CASGSWTSGTDTQYF

v_gene: TRBV7-9
j_gene: TRBJ1-2
d_gene: -
abundance: -
CDR3nt: TGTGCCAGAGAAGAACCAAACGGCGGCTACACCTTC
CDR3aa: CAREEPNGGYTF

v_gene: TRBV19
j_gene: TRBJ2-7
d_gene: TRBD1
abundance: -
CDR3nt: TGTGCCAGTAGTGGGACAGGCCTGGGCGAGCAGTACTTC
CDR3aa: CASSGTGLGEQYF